This T cell receptor beta chain was sequenced for a study of OX40 agonist ivuxolimab in advanced cancers. Across the study: Patients received intravenous ivuxolimab every 2 weeks at 0.01 to 10 mg/kg. Patients in dose escalation had liver, melanoma, kidney or head and neck cancers. Findings and limits, study-wide: Expanded clones were, on average, more numerous in CD8+ T cells than in CD4+.

Assay used: immunoSEQ multiplex PCR; TCRdb lists only in-frame clones, some missing. The table lists some 71,000 clones, 75% to 90% of them singletons. Patients were ruled out by autoimmune disease history or systemic immunosuppression. In the case of this clone: Its antigen is unidentified.

Looked up from germline, CDR1 is GTSNPN and CDR2 is SVGIG (reference sequence). CDR3 size: 13 residues. V shed 5 bases, J shed 6 bases, and the junction held 10 bases outside the gene matches. This sequence joins TRBV30 and TRBJ2-7, with 7 bases fitting TRBD1. This sequence was found in an adult with an advanced solid tumor such as melanoma, head and neck, liver or kidney cancer. Sequencing used CD4+ or CD8+ T cells sorted from blood, obtained in a trial of the OX40 agonist ivuxolimab. The DNA for the CDR3 is TGTGCCTGGGGTGACAGGGACGGGCTCGAGCAGTACTTC. This sequence encodes CAWGDRDGLEQYF.